These T cell receptor beta chains were read from a single sample in a study of T-cell reconstitution after alpha-beta-depleted transplantation in children. MiXCR, applied by TCRdb to the PCR reads, yields one record per CDR3 protein. The sample has about a million distinct CDR3 sequences; roughly 29% are singletons. Sequencing used PBMCs, mostly from graft donor cells, obtained 360 days after TCRalphabeta/CD19-depleted stem cell transplant. Receptors originate from a boy under three years old who had a stem cell transplant for SCID, so the T cells may come from the graft donor. The CDR3 runs from the conserved cysteine through the conserved F or W. The order of the fields is J gene, clone size, D gene, V gene, CDR3 protein, CDR3 DNA. A D gene is named only where the DNA matches it firmly. Not all rows give a size; the values are once, few, many and, for expanded clones, a class.

TRBJ1-1 few NA TRBV29-1 CSAGQDIRVSAFF TGCAGCGCTGGGCAGGACATACGTGTGAGCGCTTTCTTT
TRBJ2-2 NA TRBD2 TRBV4-1 CASSRLAGGPTGELFF TGCGCCAGCAGCCGCCTAGCGGGGGGGCCCACCGGGGAGCTGTTTTTT
TRBJ2-1 NA TRBD1 TRBV4-1 CASSSPGQGARNEQFF TGCGCCAGCAGCTCACCGGGACAGGGGGCCCGGAATGAGCAGTTCTTC
TRBJ2-7 few NA TRBV27 CASSLGMGYPYEQYF TGTGCCAGCAGTTTAGGGATGGGGTATCCCTACGAGCAGTACTTC
TRBJ2-5 NA NA TRBV5-5 CASSAGPALETQYF TGTGCCAGCAGCGCGGGACCGGCACTGGAGACCCAGTACTTC
TRBJ2-3 NA NA TRBV5-1 CASSLSSVITDTQYF TGCGCCAGCAGCTTATCTAGCGTTATCACAGATACGCAGTATTTT
TRBJ2-1 many NA TRBV7-8 CASSLIFAVYDEQFF TGTGCCAGCAGCTTAATCTTCGCGGTTTACGATGAGCAGTTCTTC
TRBJ2-1 NA TRBD2 TRBV27 CASSLFGLASPSQFF TGTGCCAGCAGTTTATTCGGACTAGCTTCTCCTTCGCAGTTCTTC
TRBJ2-1 NA TRBD2 TRBV29-1 CSVDEMTSGVYNEQFF TGCAGCGTCGACGAAATGACTAGCGGGGTTTACAATGAGCAGTTCTTC
TRBJ2-4 NA NA TRBV6-5 CASSYERLAKNIQYF TGTGCCAGCAGTTACGAGCGGTTAGCCAAAAACATTCAGTACTTC
TRBJ2-1 NA TRBD2 TRBV12-3/TRBV12-4 CASSYLAGAYNEQFF TGTGCCAGCAGTTACTTGGCGGGAGCCTACAATGAGCAGTTCTTC
TRBJ1-5 few NA TRBV6-5 CASSYSSGTNQPQHF TGTGCCAGCAGTTACTCTTCCGGGACAAATCAGCCCCAGCATTTT
TRBJ1-4 NA TRBD1 TRBV7-9 CASSDRDGTNEKLFF TGTGCCAGCAGCGACAGGGACGGGACTAATGAAAAACTGTTTTTT
TRBJ2-2 NA TRBD2 TRBV7-3 CTSSSSGGTGELFF TGTACCAGCAGCTCTAGCGGGGGGACCGGGGAGCTGTTTTTT
TRBJ2-7 few TRBD1 TRBV5-1 CASSTAQGVYEQYF TGCGCCAGCAGCACCGCACAGGGGGTCTACGAGCAGTACTTC
TRBJ2-3 NA NA TRBV7-2 CASSLNPGIPDTQYF TGTGCCAGCAGCTTAAACCCAGGGATTCCAGATACGCAGTATTTT
TRBJ1-2 NA NA TRBV11-3 CASSLVEHPNYGYTF TGTGCCAGCAGCTTAGTGGAGCATCCCAACTATGGCTACACCTTC
TRBJ2-3 many TRBD2 TRBV20-1 CSAIAGGPGTQYF TGCAGTGCTATAGCGGGGGGGCCTGGTACGCAGTATTTT
TRBJ2-5 few NA TRBV5-1 CASSSPGRQETQYF TGCGCCAGCAGCTCACCGGGACGCCAAGAGACCCAGTACTTC
TRBJ2-1 few NA TRBV6-2/TRBV6-3 CASKGSGLSSYNEQFF TGTGCCAGCAAAGGAAGCGGTCTGAGCTCCTACAATGAGCAGTTCTTC
TRBJ2-7 NA NA TRBV10-3 CATTPDDRPYEQYF TGTGCCACTACCCCGGATGACAGACCCTACGAGCAGTACTTC
TRBJ2-1 NA NA TRBV20-1 CSARVGSVYNEQFF TGCAGTGCTAGAGTCGGTAGCGTCTACAATGAGCAGTTCTTC
TRBJ2-3 NA TRBD1 TRBV7-9 CASIEGQGSTDTQYF TGTGCCAGCATCGAGGGACAGGGGTCCACAGATACGCAGTATTTT
TRBJ2-5 NA TRBD2 TRBV3-1 CASRPLATSGGFQETQYF TGTGCCAGCAGACCCCTTGCGACTAGCGGGGGGTTTCAAGAGACCCAGTACTTC
TRBJ1-6 few NA TRBV9 CASSVGTLSPLHF TGTGCCAGCAGCGTGGGGACGTTATCACCCCTCCACTTT
TRBJ2-3 NA NA TRBV4-3 CASSQDTGFPSTDTQYF TGCGCCAGCAGCCAAGATACGGGGTTCCCTAGCACAGATACGCAGTATTTT
TRBJ1-2 NA NA TRBV4-3 CASSQGGWEVNYGYTF TGCGCCAGCAGCCAAGGAGGCTGGGAGGTTAACTATGGCTACACCTTC
TRBJ2-7 many NA TRBV5-6 CASSLDGGYYEQYF TGTGCCAGCAGCTTGGATGGAGGGTACTACGAGCAGTACTTC
TRBJ2-1 NA NA TRBV6-1 CASRRGRAYNEQFF TGTGCCAGCCGTCGGGGCAGGGCCTACAATGAGCAGTTCTTC
TRBJ1-2 few TRBD1 TRBV9 CASSVSEGAVNTF TGTGCCAGCAGCGTATCCGAGGGGGCCGTCAACACCTTC
TRBJ2-2 few TRBD1 TRBV11-2 CASSKWTGNTGELFF TGTGCCAGCAGTAAATGGACAGGCAACACCGGGGAGCTGTTTTTT
TRBJ2-1 NA TRBD1 TRBV4-2 CASSHGPGQEWDEQFF TGTGCCAGCAGCCACGGTCCGGGACAGGAATGGGATGAGCAGTTCTTC
TRBJ2-1 NA NA TRBV5-1 CASSQLGSSYNEQFF TGCGCCAGCAGCCAGCTAGGGAGCTCCTACAATGAGCAGTTCTTC
TRBJ2-3 NA TRBD1 TRBV11-2 CASSIGTAQDTQYF TGTGCCAGCAGCATAGGGACAGCTCAAGATACGCAGTATTTT
TRBJ1-3 NA NA TRBV12-3/TRBV12-4 CASSFKGLQAGSTIYF TGTGCCAGCAGTTTTAAGGGGCTCCAGGCGGGAAGCACCATATATTTT
TRBJ2-3 NA TRBD2 TRBV5-1 CASRNWGGLATDTQYF TGCGCCAGCAGGAATTGGGGGGGACTAGCGACAGATACGCAGTATTTT
TRBJ1-6 few NA TRBV6-2/TRBV6-3 CASSRGLQGSSPLHF TGTGCCAGCAGTCGCGGACTCCAAGGAAGTTCACCCCTCCACTTT
TRBJ2-1 few NA TRBV2 CASSVNGLARNEQFF TGTGCCAGCAGCGTAAACGGCCTGGCTAGGAATGAGCAGTTCTTC
TRBJ1-1 once NA TRBV29-1 CSAGVLGSNTEAFF TGCAGCGCTGGGGTGCTCGGGTCGAACACTGAAGCTTTCTTT
TRBJ1-1 few NA TRBV19 CASSVSRENTEAFF TGTGCCAGTAGTGTTTCCCGGGAGAACACTGAAGCTTTCTTT
TRBJ2-7 few NA TRBV7-9 CASSPPGGAMREQYF TGTGCCAGCAGCCCCCCCGGCGGGGCCATGCGAGAGCAGTACTTC
TRBJ2-4 NA TRBD1 TRBV5-1 CASSPGTGTSKPKNIQYF TGCGCCAGCAGCCCCGGGACAGGGACCTCTAAGCCAAAAAACATTCAGTACTTC
TRBJ2-3 NA NA TRBV18 CASSLLTGNTDTQYF TGTGCCAGCTCACTGTTGACAGGTAACACAGATACGCAGTATTTT
TRBJ1-5 few TRBD1 TRBV20-1 CSARDRFQPQHF TGCAGTGCTAGGGACAGGTTCCAGCCCCAGCATTTT
TRBJ1-5 NA NA TRBV6-5 CASPRSNQPQHF TGTGCCAGTCCCAGATCCAATCAGCCCCAGCATTTT
TRBJ1-4 few NA TRBV28 CASSFLSQGRKLFF TGTGCCAGCAGTTTCTTGAGCCAGGGAAGAAAACTGTTTTTT
TRBJ2-1 NA NA TRBV11-2 CASSLDVRRAGNNEQFF TGTGCCAGCAGCTTAGATGTTAGAAGAGCAGGGAACAATGAGCAGTTCTTC
TRBJ2-5 NA TRBD2 TRBV28 CASSLVRRGEETQYF TGTGCCAGCAGTTTGGTGAGGCGGGGGGAGGAGACCCAGTACTTC
TRBJ1-1 few NA TRBV18 CASSGDRINTEAFF TGTGCCAGCTCAGGAGACAGGATTAACACTGAAGCTTTCTTT
TRBJ1-6 NA NA TRBV2 CASSEGGTPSPLHF TGTGCCAGCAGTGAGGGGGGGACTCCCTCACCCCTCCACTTT
TRBJ2-5 few NA TRBV5-1 CASSLEGRKTQYF TGCGCCAGCAGCTTGGAAGGACGGAAGACCCAGTACTTC
TRBJ2-2 NA TRBD1 TRBV10-3 CAISESQGTGELFF TGTGCCATCAGTGAGTCACAGGGGACCGGGGAGCTGTTTTTT
TRBJ2-3 NA TRBD1 TRBV7-8 CASSTGTRTGVGTDTQYF TGTGCCAGCAGCACCGGGACCCGAACAGGGGTGGGCACAGATACGCAGTATTTT
TRBJ2-3 few NA TRBV20-1 CSASSPTRESTDTQYF TGCAGTGCTAGTTCCCCGACTAGAGAGAGCACAGATACGCAGTATTTT
TRBJ2-1 few TRBD2 TRBV20-1 CSAYSGGANNEQFF TGCAGTGCTTATAGCGGGGGGGCCAACAATGAGCAGTTCTTC